The 17 T cell receptor beta chains below come from one sample, sequenced in a study of shared clonotypes between healthy human individuals. Repertoires were generated with immunoSEQ multiplex PCR, while TCRdb's copy carries only in-frame clones and drops some. Found here are 2 million to 2.5 million clones, approximately 96% of them singletons; the top ten hold less than 0.15%. The sample comprised naive CD4+ T cells sorted from blood. As for subset: CD45RA+ positively selected. These TCRs come from a man in his late teens or twenties in good health.

The table lists this clone with a count of one. The rearrangement uses TRBV5-1 and TRBJ2-5; 13 bases align to TRBD2. The germline gives CDR1 SGHRS, CDR2 YFSETQ. The CDR3 length is 16 residues. V lost 4 bases to trimming and J lost 5 bases; unmatched junction nucleotides: 8. The CDR3 here is CASSPGLAGDYETQYF. DNA of the CDR3: TGCGCCAGCAGCCCTGGACTAGCGGGGGACTATGAGACCCAGTACTTC.

This clone was seen more than once but under ten times. In the same sample, other DNA sequences code for this CDR3. The chain links TRBV19 to TRBJ1-1; tentative D call: TRBD1 (5 bases). This CDR3 spans 13 amino acids. V gave up 5 bases and J gave up 1 base, with 8 bases separating them. CDR1 and CDR2 (germline): LNHDA, SQIVND (reference sequence). DNA of the CDR3: TGTGCCAGTAGTTCGGGGGGGAACACTGAAGCTTTCTTT. Its protein product is CASSSGGNTEAFF.

J is TRBJ2-1 and V is TRBV7-2, with TRBD2 as a possible D gene (6 bases). CDR1 is SGHTA and CDR2 is FQGNSA in the germline V gene. The V end lost 4 bases, the J end lost 7 bases, and 17 bases lay between the germline ends. This CDR3 region has 15 residues. This CDR3 reads CASSSRLGPGNEQFF. The CDR3 DNA reads TGTGCCAGCAGCTCGCGACTAGGCCCCGGTAATGAGCAGTTCTTC.

The chain uses TRBV10-3 and TRBJ1-2, with no clear D. The CDR3 has 13 amino acids. Germline CDR1 reads ENHRY; CDR2 reads SYGVKD. V dropped 3 bases and J dropped 6 bases, with 11 bases sitting between them. For the CDR3, the DNA is TGTGCCATCAGTGAAACAAACAAGGATGGCTACACCTTC. Protein sequence: CAISETNKDGYTF.

The V and J genes are TRBV15 and TRBJ1-2; unclear D gene. The CDR3 contains 15 residues. CDR1 and CDR2 from the germline V gene are LNHNV and YYDKDF (reference sequence). Trimming removed 1 base from V and 8 bases from J, with 17 bases in between. CDR3 nucleotides: TGTGCCACCAGCAGAGTCCTCGAGGGAGCCGGGGGCTACACCTTC. Its protein is CATSRVLEGAGGYTF.

This chain joins TRBV9 and TRBJ2-2, with 7 bases lining up with TRBD2. This CDR3 is 15 amino acids long. Germline trimming cut 1 base from V and 7 bases from J; bases unmatched to any gene: 7. Germline loops: CDR1 SGDLS, CDR2 YYNGEE. CDR3 coding DNA: TGTGCCAGCAGCGTATTGGCGGGAGCAGGCGGGGAGCTGTTTTTT. Encoded protein: CASSVLAGAGGELFF.

V is TRBV12-5 and J is TRBJ2-7, with D tentatively TRBD2 (6 bases). This CDR3 region has 15 residues. V lost 4 bases, J lost 3 bases, and 16 bases lay in between. CDR1 LGHNT and CDR2 FRNRAP come from the germline V gene. The CDR3 region is CASGSLSGRDYEQYF. The CDR3, as DNA: TGTGCTAGTGGTTCGCTTAGCGGCCGTGACTACGAGCAGTACTTC.

In this sample, this clone turned up a few times. The same CDR3 arises from other DNA sequences in this sample as well. CDR3 protein: CATSRDSYEQYF. The CDR3 coding sequence is TGTGCCACCAGCAGAGATAGCTACGAGCAGTACTTC. The J gene is TRBJ2-7, the V gene TRBV15; D not resolved. This CDR3 is 12 amino acids long. The germline V gene has CDR1 LNHNV and CDR2 YYDKDF (reference sequence). V dropped 0 bases and J dropped 3 bases, with 3 bases sitting between them. Using reference TRBV15 and TRBJ2-7 for the parts outside the CDR3, the full variable domain is DAMVIQNPRYQVTQFGKPVTLSCSQTLNHNVMYWYQQKSSQAPKLLFHYYDKDFNNEADTPDNFQSRRPNTSFCFLDIRSPGLGDTAMYLCATSRDSYEQYFGPGTRLTVT.

Points on this clone: Other DNA variants within this sample encode the same CDR3. The J gene is TRBJ1-5, the V gene TRBV30; D might be TRBD1 (5 bases). Trimming pared 0 bases from V and 3 bases from J, leaving 6 bases between. This CDR3 has 13 amino acids. From germline, CDR1 is GTSNPN and CDR2 SVGIG (reference sequence). The CDR3 bases are TGTGCCTGGAGTGTCAGGGACAATCAGCCCCAGCATTTT. This translates into CAWSVRDNQPQHF.

The chain joins TRBV18 to TRBJ2-5; no reliable D call. The V gene's germline CDR1 is KGHSH and CDR2 LQKENI. The CDR3 contains 14 residues. The V and J ends lost 4 bases and 4 bases respectively, with 13 bases between them. CDR3 coding DNA: TGTGCCAGCTCACGGAACGTCGGGCCAGAGACCCAGTACTTC. Translation: CASSRNVGPETQYF.

The gene calls are TRBV7-9 and TRBJ1-2; D gene unclear. Trimming took off 1 base at V and 4 bases at J, with 10 bases between the two ends. The CDR3 has 14 amino acids. CDR1 is SEHNR and CDR2 is FQNEAQ in the germline V gene (reference sequence). The CDR3: CASSLGRGSYGYTF. As DNA, the CDR3 is TGTGCCAGCAGCTTAGGCCGGGGTTCCTATGGCTACACCTTC.

The gene calls are TRBV11-2 and TRBJ2-5; D is perhaps TRBD1 (6 bases). The germline CDR1 and CDR2 sequences are SGHAT and FQNNGV. Trimming shortened V by 3 bases and J by 3 bases, and 14 bases separated the two germline ends. CDR3 length: 15 residues. CDR3 DNA sequence: TGTGCCAGCAGCTTGACAGGAACCCCTGAAGAGACCCAGTACTTC. Translating gives CASSLTGTPEETQYF.

This clone was detected only once. Here the CDR3 DNA reads TGTGCCAGCAGCTTAAGGGGACACTATACCTACGAGCAGTACTTC. Its protein is CASSLRGHYTYEQYF. V usage is TRBV7-2 and J usage is TRBJ2-7; tentative D call: TRBD1 (6 bases). V was trimmed by 2 bases and J by 2 bases, leaving 13 bases between them. The CDR3 loop spans 15 amino acids. The V gene's germline CDR1 is SGHTA and CDR2 FQGNSA. The full variable domain, in which reference TRBV7-2 and TRBJ2-7 provide the parts outside the CDR3, is GAGVSQSPSNKVTEKGKDVELRCDPISGHTALYWYRQSLGQGLEFLIYFQGNSAPDKSGLPSDRFSAERTGGSVSTLTIQRTQQEDSAVYLCASSLRGHYTYEQYFGPGTRLTVT.

This chain connects TRBV15 to TRBJ1-1, with TRBD1 as a possible D gene (6 bases). The ends were cut back, 7 bases at V and 1 base at J, with 16 bases in the middle. This CDR3 contains 15 residues. From germline, CDR1 is LNHNV and CDR2 YYDKDF (reference sequence). The CDR3 spells CATTGGPKENTEAFF. The CDR3 DNA is TGTGCCACCACGGGGGGCCCCAAGGAGAACACTGAAGCTTTCTTT.

V gene TRBV18 combines with J gene TRBJ2-7; 10 bases map to TRBD1. The CDR3 has 13 amino acids. The ends lost 8 bases at V and 2 bases at J; junction bases unmatched: 3. Germline V gene sequence: CDR1 KGHSH, CDR2 LQKENI. DNA of the CDR3: TGTGCCAGCACAGGACAGGGGGCCTACGAGCAGTACTTC. This gives the protein CASTGQGAYEQYF.

The chain links TRBV9 to TRBJ1-5; D is undetermined. CDR1 is SGDLS and CDR2 is YYNGEE in the germline V gene. V was cut by 3 bases and J by 0 bases, with 7 bases left in between. The CDR3 covers 14 residues. The CDR3 protein is CASSADISNQPQHF. CDR3 DNA sequence: TGTGCCAGCAGCGCCGACATTAGCAATCAGCCCCAGCATTTT.

The genes are TRBV18 and TRBJ2-1; 13 bases agree with TRBD2. The germline CDR1 and CDR2 sequences are KGHSH and LQKENI. The CDR3 consists of 15 residues. Unmatched junction bases numbered 4, after V lost 1 base and J lost 10 bases. This CDR3 is CASSPRTSGRNEQFF. The CDR3, as DNA: TGTGCCAGCTCACCACGGACTAGCGGGAGAAACGAGCAGTTCTTC.